A single sample is the source of the 4 T cell receptor beta chains below, sequenced in a study of control samples from healthy donors and cancer patients. TCRdb's copy holds only in-frame clones and misses some; the assay was immunoSEQ multiplex PCR. The sample carries roughly 130,000 clones, about nine tenths recorded once. Sequenced: blood. Every receptor here comes from a woman aged 25-40 years in good health.

The rearrangement joins TRBV5-1 to TRBJ2-7; D perhaps matches TRBD2 (6 bases). The V gene lost 7 bases and the J gene lost 5 bases, with 19 bases spanning the gap. Germline values: CDR1 SGHRS, CDR2 YFSETQ. The CDR3 runs to 14 residues. The CDR3 loop reads CASGRTWEANEQYF. For the CDR3, the DNA is TGCGCCAGCGGACGTACCTGGGAGGCCAACGAGCAGTACTTC.

The V call is TRBV5-4, the J call TRBJ2-3, with D perhaps matching TRBD2 (5 bases). Trimming took off 2 bases at V and 1 base at J, with 8 bases between the two ends. The germline CDR1 and CDR2 sequences are SGHNT and YYREEE (reference sequence). The CDR3 loop spans 14 amino acids. CDR3 in amino acids: CASSFPGGTDTQYF. For the CDR3, the DNA is TGTGCCAGCAGCTTCCCCGGGGGCACAGATACGCAGTATTTT.

The gene calls are TRBV11-2 and TRBJ2-1; 9 positions match TRBD2. V was clipped by 1 base and J by 0 bases; unmatched bases: 10. The germline V gene has CDR1 SGHAT and CDR2 FQNNGV. The CDR3 covers 19 residues. The CDR3 DNA follows: TGTGCCAGCAGCTTAGCCCGGGGACTAGCCGATAGCTCCTACAATGAGCAGTTCTTC. Its translation is CASSLARGLADSSYNEQFF.

The chain employs TRBV28 and TRBJ1-1; 9 nucleotides line up with TRBD1. With V trimmed by 5 bases and J by 3 bases, 7 bases remained unmatched. CDR3 length equals 15 residues. CDR1 is MDHEN and CDR2 is SYDVKM in the germline V gene. The CDR3 coding sequence is TGTGCCAGCAGTACCCATTGGACAGGGGACACTGAAGCTTTCTTT. This codes for CASSTHWTGDTEAFF.